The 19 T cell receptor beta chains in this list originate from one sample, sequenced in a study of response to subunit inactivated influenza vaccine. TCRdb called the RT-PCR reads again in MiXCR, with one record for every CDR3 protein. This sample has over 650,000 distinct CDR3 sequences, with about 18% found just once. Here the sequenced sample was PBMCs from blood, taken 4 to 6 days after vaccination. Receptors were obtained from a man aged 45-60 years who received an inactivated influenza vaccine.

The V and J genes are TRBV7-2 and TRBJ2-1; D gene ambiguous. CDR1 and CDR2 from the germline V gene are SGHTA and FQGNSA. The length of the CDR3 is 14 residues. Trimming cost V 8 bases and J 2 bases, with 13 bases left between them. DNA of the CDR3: TGTGCCAGCGCAATTGACGGCGCCTACAATGAGCAGTTCTTC. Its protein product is CASAIDGAYNEQFF.

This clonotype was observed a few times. CDR3 in DNA: TGTGCCAGCAGCGTACTTACAGCTGGGAATGAGCAGTTCTTC. This codes for CASSVLTAGNEQFF. V and J are TRBV9 and TRBJ2-1; D gene unclear. V was clipped by 1 base and J by 7 bases, with 12 bases between them. Germline CDR1 and CDR2: SGDLS and YYNGEE. This CDR3 is built from 14 residues.

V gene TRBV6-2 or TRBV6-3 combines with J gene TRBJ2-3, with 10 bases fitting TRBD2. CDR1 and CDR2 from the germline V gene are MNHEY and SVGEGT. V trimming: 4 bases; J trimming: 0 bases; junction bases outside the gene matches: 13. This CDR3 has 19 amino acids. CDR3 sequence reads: CASSFRTSGERDSTDTQYF. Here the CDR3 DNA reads TGTGCCAGCAGTTTCCGGACTAGCGGCGAAAGAGATAGCACAGATACGCAGTATTTT.

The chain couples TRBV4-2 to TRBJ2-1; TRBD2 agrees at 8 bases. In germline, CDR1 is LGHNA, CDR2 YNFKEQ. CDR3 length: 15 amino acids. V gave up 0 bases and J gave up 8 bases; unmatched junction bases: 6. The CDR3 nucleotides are TGTGCCAGCAGCCAAGAGAAGCGGGAGATTGATGAGCAGTTCTTC. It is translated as CASSQEKREIDEQFF.

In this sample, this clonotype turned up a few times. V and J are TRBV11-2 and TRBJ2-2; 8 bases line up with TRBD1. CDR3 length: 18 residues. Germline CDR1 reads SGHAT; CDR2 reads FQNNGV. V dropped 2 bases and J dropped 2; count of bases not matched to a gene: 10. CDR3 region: CASSLIFSDRDNTGELFF. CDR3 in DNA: TGTGCCAGCAGCTTAATCTTTTCGGACAGGGACAACACCGGGGAGCTGTTTTTT.

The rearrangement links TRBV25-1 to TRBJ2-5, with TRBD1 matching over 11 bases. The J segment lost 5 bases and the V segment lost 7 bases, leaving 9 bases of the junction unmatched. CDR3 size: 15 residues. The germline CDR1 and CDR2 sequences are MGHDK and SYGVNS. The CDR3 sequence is CASTPGQGAGETQYF. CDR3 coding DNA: TGTGCCAGCACCCCTGGACAGGGGGCTGGGGAGACCCAGTACTTC.

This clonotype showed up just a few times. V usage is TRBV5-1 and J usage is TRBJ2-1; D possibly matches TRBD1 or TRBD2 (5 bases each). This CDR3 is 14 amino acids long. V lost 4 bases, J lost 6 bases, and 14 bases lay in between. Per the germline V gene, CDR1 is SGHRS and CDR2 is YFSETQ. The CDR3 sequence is CASSTGTNLNEQFF. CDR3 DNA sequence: TGCGCCAGCAGCACCGGGACCAACCTCAATGAGCAGTTCTTC. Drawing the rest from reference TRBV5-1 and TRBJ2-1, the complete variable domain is KAGVTQTPRYLIKTRGQQVTLSCSPISGHRSVSWYQQTPGQGLQFLFEYFSETQRNKGNFPGRFSGRQFSNSRSEMNVSTLELGDSALYLCASSTGTNLNEQFFGPGTRLTVL.

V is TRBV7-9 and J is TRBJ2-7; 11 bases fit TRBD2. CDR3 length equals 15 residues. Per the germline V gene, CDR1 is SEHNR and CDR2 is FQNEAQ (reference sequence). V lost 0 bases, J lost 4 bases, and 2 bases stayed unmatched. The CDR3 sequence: CASSLATSGKYEQYF. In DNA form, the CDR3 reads TGTGCCAGCAGCTTAGCGACTAGCGGGAAATACGAGCAGTACTTC.

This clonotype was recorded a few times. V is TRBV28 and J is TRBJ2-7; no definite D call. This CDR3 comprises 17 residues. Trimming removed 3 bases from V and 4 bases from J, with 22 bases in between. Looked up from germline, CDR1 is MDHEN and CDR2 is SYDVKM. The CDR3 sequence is CASSFDNFLSPRYEQYF. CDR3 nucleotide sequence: TGTGCCAGCAGTTTTGATAATTTCTTGTCCCCCAGATACGAGCAGTACTTC.

The CDR3 loop reads CASSPGTLGGYTF. CDR3 in DNA: TGTGCCAGCAGCCCAGGGACGCTGGGAGGCTACACCTTC. J is TRBJ1-2 and V is TRBV7-2; D possibly corresponds to TRBD1 (5 bases). Germline values: CDR1 SGHTA, CDR2 FQGNSA. V was trimmed by 5 bases and J by 8 bases, leaving 15 bases between them. The length of the CDR3 is 13 residues.

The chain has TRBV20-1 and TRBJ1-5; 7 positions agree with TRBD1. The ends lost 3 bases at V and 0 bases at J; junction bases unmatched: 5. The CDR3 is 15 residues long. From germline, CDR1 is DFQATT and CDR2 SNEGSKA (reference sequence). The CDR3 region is CSASRGYDSNQPQHF. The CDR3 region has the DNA TGCAGTGCTAGCAGGGGGTATGATAGCAATCAGCCCCAGCATTTT.

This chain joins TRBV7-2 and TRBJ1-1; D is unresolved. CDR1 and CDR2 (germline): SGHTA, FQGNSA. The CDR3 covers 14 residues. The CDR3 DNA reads TGTGCTGCAACTAATTTGACATTCGGGAGTGAAGCTTTCTTT. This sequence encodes CAATNLTFGSEAFF.

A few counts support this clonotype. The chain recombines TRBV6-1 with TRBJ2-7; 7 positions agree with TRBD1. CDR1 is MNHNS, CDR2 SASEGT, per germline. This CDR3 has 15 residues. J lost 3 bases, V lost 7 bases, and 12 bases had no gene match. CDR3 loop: CASNPDRARRYEQYF. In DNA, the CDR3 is TGTGCCAGCAATCCCGACAGGGCACGTCGCTACGAGCAGTACTTC.

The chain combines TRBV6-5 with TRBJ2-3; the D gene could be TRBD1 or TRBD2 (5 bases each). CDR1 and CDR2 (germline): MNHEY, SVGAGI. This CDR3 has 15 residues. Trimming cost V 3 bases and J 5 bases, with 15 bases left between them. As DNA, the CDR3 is TGTGCCAGCAGTTATGTCGGGGCGCAGGGAGATACGCAGTATTTT. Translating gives CASSYVGAQGDTQYF.

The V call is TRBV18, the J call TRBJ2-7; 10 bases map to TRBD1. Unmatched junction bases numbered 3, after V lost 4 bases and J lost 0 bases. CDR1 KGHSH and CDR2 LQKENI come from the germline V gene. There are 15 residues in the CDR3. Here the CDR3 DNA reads TGTGCCAGCTCACGAGGGACAGGGGCCTCCTACGAGCAGTACTTC. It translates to CASSRGTGASYEQYF.

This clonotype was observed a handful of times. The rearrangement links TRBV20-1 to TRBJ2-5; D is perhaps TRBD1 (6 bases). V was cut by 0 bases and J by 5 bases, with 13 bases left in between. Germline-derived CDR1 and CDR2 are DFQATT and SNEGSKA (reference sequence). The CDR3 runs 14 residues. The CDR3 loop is CSARDQGFGETQYF. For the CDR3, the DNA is TGCAGTGCTAGAGATCAGGGGTTCGGGGAGACCCAGTACTTC.

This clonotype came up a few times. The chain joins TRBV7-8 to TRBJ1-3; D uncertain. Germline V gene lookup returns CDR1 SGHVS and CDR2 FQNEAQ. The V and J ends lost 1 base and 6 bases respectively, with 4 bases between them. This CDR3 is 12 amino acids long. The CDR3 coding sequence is TGTGCCAGCAGCTTAGACGTAAACACCATATATTTT. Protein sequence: CASSLDVNTIYF.

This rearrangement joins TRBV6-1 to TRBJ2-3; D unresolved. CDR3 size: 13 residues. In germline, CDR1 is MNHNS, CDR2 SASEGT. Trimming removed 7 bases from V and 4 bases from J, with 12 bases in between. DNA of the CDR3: TGTGCCAGCAAGATAAGCACGTCAGATACGCAGTATTTT. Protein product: CASKISTSDTQYF.

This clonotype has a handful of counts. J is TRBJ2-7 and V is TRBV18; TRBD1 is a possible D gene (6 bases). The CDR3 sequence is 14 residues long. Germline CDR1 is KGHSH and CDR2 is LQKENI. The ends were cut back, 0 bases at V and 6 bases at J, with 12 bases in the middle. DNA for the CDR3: TGTGCCAGCTCACCACCCGGGACACCGGCCGAGCAGTACTTC. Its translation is CASSPPGTPAEQYF. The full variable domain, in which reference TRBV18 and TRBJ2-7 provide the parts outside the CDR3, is NAGVMQNPRHLVRRRGQEARLRCSPMKGHSHVYWYRQLPEEGLKFMVYLQKENIIDESGMPKERFSAEFPKEGPSILRIQQVVRGDSAAYFCASSPPGTPAEQYFGPGTRLTVT.